Described below is a single T cell receptor beta chain sequence and its context. No antigen is known for it. Authors' methods: Out-of-frame sequences were removed, leaving a few million distinct TCRbeta sequences. The repertoire was sequenced with immunoSEQ multiplex PCR; TCRdb's copy has only in-frame clones and lacks some. The V and J calls and the clone size are those of that table, but D and trimming were determined from the DNA. The sample contains about 61,000 clones, 80% of which appear only once. This sample was taken from a study of memory CD4+ T cells and cytomegalovirus serostatus. Study-level background: Healthy Belgian adult donors included nine or ten CMV-positive and some 24 CMV-negative people. Notes on the study in general: Of 150 to 200 reported CMV TCRbeta sequences, 65 to 85 were found in memory CD4+ repertoires. Repertoires predicted CMV serostatus with median bootstrapped AUC of about 0.95.

Single viable CD3+CD4+CD8-CD45RO+ cells were sorted as the memory CD4+ T cells. This sequence originates from an adult in good health and CMV-seronegative. Some clones in this sample may be carry-over from other donors' samples. Sequencing used memory CD4+ T cells from blood.

The CDR3, as DNA: TGTGCCAGCAGCAACAGGGAAGGGAGGTTCTTT. Protein product: CASSNREGRFF. J is TRBJ1-1 and V is TRBV28; tentative D call: TRBD1 (6 bases). Between the trimmed V and J ends, which lost 6 bases and 14 bases, there was a span of 16 bases. CDR3 length: 11 residues. The germline gives CDR1 MDHEN, CDR2 SYDVKM.